The 8 T cell receptor beta chains below were found in one sample sequenced in a study of shared clonotypes between healthy human individuals. Clones were sequenced by immunoSEQ multiplex PCR, and TCRdb holds only the in-frame ones, with some missing. The sample contains about 700,000 clones, around 67% of which appear only once. Material: memory CD4+ T cells sorted from blood. As to subset: CD45RA-negative fraction. The receptors come from a woman in her twenties or thirties in good health.

CDR3 bases: TGCGCCAGCAGCCAAGCCCCCACAGGGCTGCCCTACGAGCAGTACTTC. Its translation is CASSQAPTGLPYEQYF. The chain couples TRBV4-1 to TRBJ2-7; tentatively, D is TRBD1 (6 bases). The CDR3 is 16 amino acids. V shed 1 base and J shed 2 bases, with 15 bases lying between them. Germline V gene lookup returns CDR1 MGHRA and CDR2 YSYEKL.

Only a few counts were recorded for this clone. This chain links TRBV28 with TRBJ2-7; D tentatively fits TRBD1 or TRBD2 (5 bases each). CDR1 and CDR2 from the germline V gene are MDHEN and SYDVKM. Trimming shortened V by 6 bases and J by 3 bases, and 15 bases separated the two germline ends. This CDR3 comprises 14 residues. Here the CDR3 DNA reads TGTGCCAGCAGGCGACACGGGACGGTCTACGAGCAGTACTTC. Translation gives CASRRHGTVYEQYF.

This chain joins TRBV25-1 and TRBJ2-7; D is undetermined. V lost 2 bases and J lost 2, with 16 bases in between. CDR1 and CDR2 from the germline V gene are MGHDK and SYGVNS. CDR3 length: 16 residues. The CDR3 DNA sequence: TGTGCCAGCAGTGAACCCGGCGACCGGTTACCCTACGAGCAGTACTTC. It codes for CASSEPGDRLPYEQYF.

The chain links TRBV30 to TRBJ1-1; no clear D gene. Looked up from germline, CDR1 is GTSNPN and CDR2 is SVGIG (reference sequence). V shed 0 bases and J shed 1 base, with 21 bases lying between them. The CDR3 is 18 residues long. CDR3 sequence: CAWSVWGVVFTGNTEAFF. As DNA, the CDR3 is TGTGCCTGGAGTGTTTGGGGAGTTGTATTTACGGGGAACACTGAAGCTTTCTTT.

The rearrangement uses TRBV27 and TRBJ2-5, with D perhaps matching TRBD1 (6 bases). CDR1 is MNHEY and CDR2 is SMNVEV in the germline V gene (reference sequence). V was cut by 4 bases and J by 5 bases, with 20 bases left in between. This CDR3 region has 16 residues. The CDR3 DNA is TGTGCCAGCAGTTCCCTCGGGACAAACTACTTTGAGACCCAGTACTTC. Translation gives CASSSLGTNYFETQYF.

The rearrangement joins TRBV6-5 to TRBJ1-2; D is undetermined. The V gene lost 0 bases and the J gene lost 6 bases, with 8 bases spanning the gap. Germline CDR1 reads MNHEY; CDR2 reads SVGAGI. The CDR3 is 13 residues long. In DNA, the CDR3 is TGTGCCAGCAGTTACTCGTGGAGGGATGGCTACACCTTC. Protein sequence: CASSYSWRDGYTF.

The rearrangement joins TRBV11-2 to TRBJ2-1, with unresolved D. Trimming removed 5 bases from V and 7 bases from J, with 21 bases in between. The CDR3 is 16 residues long. Looked up from germline, CDR1 is SGHAT and CDR2 is FQNNGV. The CDR3 DNA sequence: TGTGCCAGCAGCCCAAGGCCGGGCGTGAGTGGGAATGAGCAGTTCTTC. Its translation is CASSPRPGVSGNEQFF.

This chain links TRBV7-2 with TRBJ2-1; D is undetermined. The V gene's germline CDR1 is SGHTA and CDR2 FQGNSA. The CDR3 is 15 amino acids. V was trimmed by 1 base and J by 7 bases, leaving 14 bases between them. The CDR3 DNA follows: TGTGCCAGCAGCTTAGTTGTCTTGATTGGGAATGAGCAGTTCTTC. Translating gives CASSLVVLIGNEQFF.